This T cell receptor (beta chain) is drawn from a study of OX40 agonist ivuxolimab in advanced cancers. Study-level background: Ivuxolimab, which targeted the costimulatory receptor OX40 (CD134), was an agonistic, fully human IgG2 monoclonal antibody. In the dose-escalation cohort, 65% to 90% of patients were male, and the mean age was around 60 years, with a range of 23 to 79. Among the roughly 50 dose-escalation patients, approximately 20 had hepatocellular carcinoma, roughly 15 melanoma, 9 renal cell carcinoma and 9 head and neck cancer. Three dose-escalation patients achieved partial responses, one with hepatocellular carcinoma and two with cutaneous melanoma. Intravenous ivuxolimab was administered to patients every 2 weeks at six dose levels: 0.01, 0.1, 0.3, 1.5, 3 and 10 mg/kg. Prior anti-PD-1, anti-PD-L1 or anti-CTLA-4 therapy was permitted, and checkpoint inhibitors had been received by around 40% of dose-escalation patients. Peripheral TCRbeta sequencing aimed to test whether ivuxolimab altered TCR sequence diversity and caused clonal T-cell expansion. The paper covers the monotherapy dose-escalation part of the phase I ivuxolimab trial, which included N of about 50 patients. Results the study describes overall, beyond this receptor: Antigen specificity was not determined for the clonally expanded peripheral T cells. Low levels of normalized T-cell clonal expansion were also seen in some nonresponding patients. Clonal expansion of both CD4+ and CD8+ blood T cells was observed from baseline to week 6 at doses 0.1 to 3.0 mg/kg. On average, CD8+ T cells showed more expanded clones than CD4+ T cells after ivuxolimab. In the 0.1-3.0 mg/kg groups, partial responders were among the patients with the lowest normalized peripheral clonal expansion, particularly in CD8+ T cells.

For sequencing of the TCRbeta CDR3 region, genomic DNA was extracted from the sorted cells. The immunoSEQ Assay was used to sequence the TCRbeta CDR3 regions. This immuneACCESS table, as held by TCRdb, lists in-frame sequences with V and J called but not all clones. Of the missing ones, under half trace to an unresolved V gene in checked studies; the others have no known cause. In all, the sample holds tens of thousands of clones, and 85% of those were seen once. About 0.83% of the sample goes to the ten largest clones. The trial excluded patients who had a history of autoimmune disease or who were on systemic immunosuppression. Peripheral blood for TCR sequencing was collected from all dose cohorts at baseline, on cycle 4 day 1, and on cycle 7 day 1. The samples were drawn from a first-in-human, open-label, multicenter phase I dose-escalation trial of ivuxolimab. Adults with locally advanced or metastatic melanoma, renal cell, hepatocellular, or head and neck squamous cell carcinoma were enrolled in the trial. Before TCR sequencing, CD4+ and CD8+ T cells were separately sorted from peripheral blood.

Trimming removed 1 base from V and 9 bases from J, leaving 13 bases between the germline ends. Counted from cysteine to phenylalanine, this CDR3 has 14 amino acids. Here the CDR3 DNA is all that survives: 42 bases in frame from base 1. The germline V gene sets CDR1 to MGHRA and CDR2 to YSYEKL. Concerning this clone: No cognate antigen has been identified for it. No base-level quality is on record; no much larger clone is a single base apart.

The sequencing here drew on CD4+ or CD8+ T cells sorted from blood, taken in a trial of the OX40 agonist ivuxolimab. The V and J segments used are TRBV4-1 and TRBJ1-5; TRBD1 is a possible D gene, resting on 5 matching bases. The clonotype originates from an adult with an advanced solid tumor such as melanoma, head and neck, liver or kidney cancer. The CDR3 protein: CASSQGRDATPQHF. The DNA reads TGCGCCAGCAGCCAAGGACGGGACGCGACGCCCCAGCATTTT.